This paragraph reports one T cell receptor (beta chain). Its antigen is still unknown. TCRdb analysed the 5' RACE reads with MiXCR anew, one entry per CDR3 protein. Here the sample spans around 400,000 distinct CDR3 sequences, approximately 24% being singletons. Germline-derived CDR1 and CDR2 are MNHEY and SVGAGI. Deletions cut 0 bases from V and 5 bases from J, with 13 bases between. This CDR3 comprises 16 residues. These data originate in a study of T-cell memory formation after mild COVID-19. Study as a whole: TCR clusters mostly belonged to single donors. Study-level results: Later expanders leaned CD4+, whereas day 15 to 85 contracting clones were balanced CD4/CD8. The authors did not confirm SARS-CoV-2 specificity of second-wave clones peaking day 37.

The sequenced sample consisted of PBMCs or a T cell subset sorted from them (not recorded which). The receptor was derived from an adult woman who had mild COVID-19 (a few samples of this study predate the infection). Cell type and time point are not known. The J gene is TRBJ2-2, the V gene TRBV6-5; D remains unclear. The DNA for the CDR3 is TGTGCCAGCAGTTACTCACTTAATCTAGGAACCGGGGAGCTGTTTTTT. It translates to CASSYSLNLGTGELFF.